Each of the 24 T cell receptor beta chains below was sequenced from the same sample in a study of T cell responses to AZD1222 COVID-19 vaccine. The assay was immunoSEQ multiplex PCR, and TCRdb's table has in-frame clones only and misses some. The sample shows 150,000 to 200,000 clones, around 92% of them seen only once. Sequenced material: peripheral blood, taken on day 0 of AZD1222 vaccination. Receptors were obtained from an adult in good health.

The genes are TRBV3-1 (or the pseudogene TRBV3-2) and TRBJ1-3; D perhaps matches TRBD1 (5 bases). The germline gives CDR1 LGHDT, CDR2 YNNKEL (reference sequence). The CDR3 loop spans 17 amino acids. Trimming cost V 4 bases and J 1 base, with 17 bases left between them. DNA of the CDR3: TGTGCCAGCAGCCGTACAGGCTCATCGGGTTCTGGAAACACCATATATTTT. Its protein is CASSRTGSSGSGNTIYF.

This chain uses TRBV5-6 with TRBJ2-1, with unresolved D. CDR3 length: 11 amino acids. Trimming pared 3 bases from V and 5 bases from J, leaving 3 bases between. The germline V gene encodes CDR1 SGHDT and CDR2 YYEEEE. The CDR3 region has the DNA TGTGCCAGCAGCTGGCACAATGAGCAGTTCTTC. This translates into CASSWHNEQFF.

The chain couples TRBV2 to TRBJ2-5; D ambiguous. The CDR3 covers 14 residues. V was trimmed by 5 bases and J by 2 bases, leaving 12 bases between them. The V gene's germline CDR1 is SNHLY and CDR2 FYNNEI. As DNA, the CDR3 is TGTGCCAGCAGTTCTCTGACCCCACAAGAGACCCAGTACTTC. It yields the protein CASSSLTPQETQYF. The full variable domain, completed using reference TRBV2 and TRBJ2-5, is EPEVTQTPSHQVTQMGQEVILRCVPISNHLYFYWYRQILGQKVEFLVSFYNNEISEKSEIFDDQFSVERPDGSNFTLKIRSTKLEDSAMYFCASSSLTPQETQYFGPGTRLLVL.

The rearrangement uses TRBV6-5 and TRBJ1-2; D is possibly TRBD1 (5 bases). The germline V gene has CDR1 MNHEY and CDR2 SVGAGI. V shed 0 bases and J shed 8 bases, with 13 bases lying between them. The CDR3 runs 14 residues. The CDR3 loop is CASSYSGGGKGYTF. DNA of the CDR3: TGTGCCAGCAGTTACTCGGGGGGTGGGAAGGGCTACACCTTC.

In DNA, the CDR3 is TGTGCCAGCAGTTTAAGGCCGGGACAGGGATATCCCGGGGAGCTGTTTTTT. Translating it yields CASSLRPGQGYPGELFF. The rearrangement links TRBV27 to TRBJ2-2; 9 bases are shared with TRBD1. From germline, CDR1 is MNHEY and CDR2 SMNVEV (reference sequence). J lost 6 bases, V lost 2 bases, and 10 bases had no gene match. The CDR3 loop spans 17 amino acids.

CDR3 in amino acids: CSAGQGNNQPQHF. CDR3 nucleotides: TGCAGCGCCGGACAGGGGAACAATCAGCCCCAGCATTTT. V gene TRBV29-1 combines with J gene TRBJ1-5; 9 nucleotides line up with TRBD1. The germline V gene encodes CDR1 SQVTM and CDR2 ANQGSEA. The CDR3 is 13 amino acids. J was trimmed by 3 bases and V by 7 bases; bases with no gene match: 4.

This chain links TRBV3-1 (or the pseudogene TRBV3-2) with TRBJ1-1; D gene unclear. V was cut by 5 bases and J by 0 bases, with 13 bases left in between. CDR3 length equals 15 residues. CDR1 and CDR2 from the germline V gene are LGHDT and YNNKEL (reference sequence). CDR3 region: CASSVTSVLNTEAFF. The CDR3 DNA reads TGTGCCAGCAGCGTCACTTCAGTGTTGAACACTGAAGCTTTCTTT.

This chain links TRBV4-1 with TRBJ1-5, with D unresolved. The germline gives CDR1 MGHRA, CDR2 YSYEKL. The CDR3 length is 14 residues. Between the trimmed V and J ends, which lost 1 base and 5 bases, there was a span of 9 bases. In nucleotides, the CDR3 is TGCGCCAGCAGCCAAGGTCAAGGAGATCAGCCCCAGCATTTT. It is translated as CASSQGQGDQPQHF.

The chain has TRBV30 and TRBJ1-2; TRBD1 might be the D (6 bases). V lost 1 base and J lost 8, with 17 bases in between. CDR3 length: 14 residues. CDR1 GTSNPN and CDR2 SVGIG come from the germline V gene (reference sequence). The CDR3 loop is CAWSGGYRAKGYTF. In DNA form, the CDR3 reads TGTGCCTGGAGTGGCGGTTACAGGGCAAAAGGCTACACCTTC.

V usage is TRBV15 and J usage is TRBJ2-3, with 8 bases identical to TRBD2. The V and J ends lost 4 bases and 2 bases, in that order; junction bases with no gene match: 17. The CDR3 extends over 19 amino acids. Germline CDR1 is LNHNV and CDR2 is YYDKDF (reference sequence). CDR3 sequence reads: CATSTATFTAGAHTDTQYF. In DNA, the CDR3 is TGTGCCACCAGCACCGCGACCTTCACAGCGGGGGCCCACACAGATACGCAGTATTTT.

This chain uses TRBV7-6 with TRBJ2-3; 9 positions agree with TRBD1. Germline loops: CDR1 SGHVS, CDR2 FNYEAQ. The junction had 12 bases not matched to a gene; V was cut back by 5 bases and J by 6 bases. The CDR3 has 16 amino acids. CDR3: CASSPITGQGLDTQYF. The CDR3 nucleotides read TGTGCCAGCAGCCCCATTACGGGACAGGGTTTGGATACGCAGTATTTT.

V and J are TRBV7-2 and TRBJ2-5; 9 bases line up with TRBD1. The germline V gene encodes CDR1 SGHTA and CDR2 FQGNSA. The CDR3 runs 16 residues. V lost 5 bases to trimming and J lost 1 base; unmatched junction nucleotides: 8. The CDR3 sequence is CASSPWDRVIQETQYF. In DNA, the CDR3 is TGTGCCAGCAGCCCCTGGGACAGGGTCATCCAAGAGACCCAGTACTTC.

The V gene is TRBV4-1, the J gene TRBJ2-7, with 7 bases lining up with TRBD1. V gave up 1 base and J gave up 3 bases; unmatched junction bases: 6. Germline loops: CDR1 MGHRA, CDR2 YSYEKL. The CDR3 spans 15 residues. The CDR3 DNA reads as TGCGCCAGCAGCCAAGTAGACAGGGTGGACTACGAGCAGTACTTC. This sequence encodes CASSQVDRVDYEQYF.

CDR3 sequence: CAWSVWAGGNNEQFF. DNA for the CDR3: TGTGCCTGGAGTGTATGGGCGGGGGGGAACAATGAGCAGTTCTTC. The rearrangement links TRBV30 to TRBJ2-1; 9 bases are shared with TRBD2. Per the germline V gene, CDR1 is GTSNPN and CDR2 is SVGIG (reference sequence). This CDR3 comprises 15 residues. V was pared by 0 bases and J by 5 bases, with 5 bases of the junction left unmatched.

V and J are TRBV30 and TRBJ1-2; no definite D call. The V and J ends lost 7 bases and 5 bases respectively, with 20 bases between them. This CDR3 is built from 14 residues. Germline loops: CDR1 GTSNPN, CDR2 SVGIG (reference sequence). The CDR3 sequence is CASGGSMRYYGYTF. CDR3 in DNA: TGTGCCTCTGGAGGTAGTATGCGGTATTATGGCTACACCTTC.

The chain carries TRBV12-5 and TRBJ1-6; D not certain. Trimming stripped 0 bases from V and 10 bases from J, with 13 bases between. The CDR3 totals 15 residues. The V gene's germline CDR1 is LGHNT and CDR2 FRNRAP. The CDR3: CASGLVNWASSPLHF. In nucleotides, the CDR3 is TGTGCTAGTGGTTTGGTAAACTGGGCTAGCTCACCCCTCCACTTT. The whole variable domain, filled in from reference TRBV12-5 and TRBJ1-6, reads DARVTQTPRHKVTEMGQEVTMRCQPILGHNTVFWYRQTMMQGLELLAYFRNRAPLDDSGMPKDRFSAEMPDATLATLKIQPSEPRDSAVYFCASGLVNWASSPLHFGNGTRLTVT.

The CDR3 region has the DNA TGTGCCAGCAGACCCACTAGACCCTATGGCTACACCTTC. Its translation is CASRPTRPYGYTF. The chain combines TRBV28 with TRBJ1-2, with D uncertain. Deletions cut 6 bases from V and 4 bases from J, with 12 bases between. Germline lookup yields CDR1 MDHEN and CDR2 SYDVKM. There are 13 residues in the CDR3.

The chain recombines TRBV2 with TRBJ2-1; 10 positions agree with TRBD1. Unmatched junction bases numbered 4, after V lost 5 bases and J lost 6 bases. This CDR3 comprises 14 residues. Per germline, CDR1 SNHLY and CDR2 FYNNEI. CDR3 amino acids: CASSSRDRGNEQFF. CDR3 nucleotide sequence: TGTGCCAGCAGTTCCCGGGACAGGGGCAATGAGCAGTTCTTC. The full variable domain, in which reference TRBV2 and TRBJ2-1 provide the parts outside the CDR3, is EPEVTQTPSHQVTQMGQEVILRCVPISNHLYFYWYRQILGQKVEFLVSFYNNEISEKSEIFDDQFSVERPDGSNFTLKIRSTKLEDSAMYFCASSSRDRGNEQFFGPGTRLTVL.

The rearrangement links TRBV27 to TRBJ2-2; a possible D gene is TRBD2 (5 bases). The V end lost 9 bases, the J end lost 6 bases, and 20 bases lay between the germline ends. CDR3 length equals 15 residues. The V gene's germline CDR1 is MNHEY and CDR2 SMNVEV (reference sequence). The CDR3 DNA sequence: TGTGCCAGGCCCGGGAAGGTGAGCTGCCCCGGGGAGCTGTTTTTT. This codes for CARPGKVSCPGELFF.

This clone is a singleton in its sample. This rearrangement joins TRBV6-5 to TRBJ2-2; no clear D. The germline gives CDR1 MNHEY, CDR2 SVGAGI. The CDR3 is made up of 14 amino acids. Between the trimmed V and J ends, which lost 8 bases and 3 bases, there was a span of 13 bases. For the CDR3, the DNA is TGTGCCAGCGGGTTCGCTCTAGACACCGGGGAGCTGTTTTTT. Translated, it gives CASGFALDTGELFF.

This sequence joins TRBV5-1 and TRBJ2-7; possibly TRBD1 for D (6 bases). This CDR3 region has 13 residues. Germline lookup yields CDR1 SGHRS and CDR2 YFSETQ. Trimming removed 6 bases at V and 3 bases at J, with 13 bases between. CDR3 loop: CASTLTQGYEQYF. The CDR3 bases are TGCGCCAGCACCTTAACACAGGGCTACGAGCAGTACTTC.

The rearrangement links TRBV19 to TRBJ1-2, with D unresolved. Trimming left V 3 bases short and J 4 bases short, with 12 bases between. The germline V gene encodes CDR1 LNHDA and CDR2 SQIVND (reference sequence). The CDR3 extends over 14 amino acids. CDR3 loop: CASSINGVTYGYTF. Here the CDR3 DNA reads TGTGCCAGTAGTATTAATGGAGTAACCTATGGCTACACCTTC. The variable domain in full, completed from reference TRBV19 and TRBJ1-2, reads DGGITQSPKYLFRKEGQNVTLSCEQNLNHDAMYWYRQDPGQGLRLIYYSQIVNDFQKGDIAEGYSVSREKKESFPLTVTSAQKNPTAFYLCASSINGVTYGYTFGSGTRLTVV.

The rearrangement joins TRBV30 to TRBJ2-7, with TRBD2 as a possible D gene (7 bases). CDR3 length: 14 residues. V was shortened by 7 bases and J by 5 bases, with 21 bases between the two germline ends. The germline V gene has CDR1 GTSNPN and CDR2 SVGIG (reference sequence). The CDR3 here is CASGGDRIVNEQYF. CDR3 coding DNA: TGTGCCTCGGGGGGTGACAGGATAGTCAACGAGCAGTACTTC.

The CDR3 sequence: CASSYSSGQADTQYF. CDR3 coding DNA: TGTGCCAGCAGTTACTCGTCGGGACAGGCAGATACGCAGTATTTT. The chain employs TRBV6-5 and TRBJ2-3; 8 nucleotides line up with TRBD1. This CDR3 spans 15 amino acids. V lost 0 bases and J lost 4; bases outside the gene matches: 3. Per the germline V gene, CDR1 is MNHEY and CDR2 is SVGAGI.